This is a list of T cell receptor beta chains from one sample in a study of CD8+CD57+ T cells in acquired aplastic anemia. MiXCR, run by TCRdb on the reads, gives a single entry per CDR3 protein. The sample has 150,000 or so distinct CDR3 sequences, 40% to 50% seen once; the top ten hold roughly 1.1%. What was sequenced was sorted CD4+, CD8+, or CD8+CD57+ T cells (not recorded which) from PBMCs. All receptors derive from a human donor with aplastic anemia. CDR3s include the opening cysteine and the closing phenylalanine or tryptophan.

J: TRBJ1-3
V: TRBV7-2
CDR3: CASSLVTGSGNTIYF

J: TRBJ1-2
V: TRBV2
CDR3: CASRENRGQGYTF

J: TRBJ2-1
V: TRBV7-2
CDR3: CASSLVPHRGDEQFF

J: TRBJ2-1
V: TRBV10-3
CDR3: CAISESGGRSTHEQFF

J: TRBJ1-1
V: TRBV2
CDR3: CASSAGQTNTEAFF

J: TRBJ1-1
V: TRBV7-6
CDR3: CASSAEVETEAFF

J: TRBJ2-3
V: TRBV5-1
CDR3: CASSRGGASTDTQYF

J: TRBJ2-2
V: TRBV25-1
CDR3: CASSEQGLDTGELFF

J: TRBJ1-2
V: TRBV19
CDR3: CASSMGQVYGYTF

J: TRBJ2-3
V: TRBV20-1
CDR3: CSARPGGAGDTQYF

J: TRBJ2-1
V: TRBV20-1
CDR3: CSARDREREVEQFF

J: TRBJ2-5
V: TRBV6-1
CDR3: CANGEGGFGKTQYF

J: TRBJ2-5
V: TRBV5-1
CDR3: CASSLMDRVPQETQYF

J: TRBJ2-5
V: TRBV10-1
CDR3: CASSGSGGLLWGETQYF

J: TRBJ2-2
V: TRBV7-6
CDR3: CASSLGSGGVPGELFF

J: .
V: TRBV5-4
CDR3: CASSLGGTSSYEQYF

J: TRBJ2-5
V: TRBV7-2
CDR3: CASSSSPRFEGTQYF

J: TRBJ1-2
V: TRBV20-1
CDR3: CSARGTVNYGYTF

J: TRBJ2-7
V: TRBV6-2/TRBV6-3
CDR3: CASTNGIYEQYF

J: TRBJ1-1
V: TRBV29-1
CDR3: CSVEGHRNTEAFF

J: TRBJ1-2
V: TRBV19
CDR3: CASSMSTANYGYTF

J: TRBJ1-3
V: TRBV7-3
CDR3: CASSLGPGRPGNTIYF

J: TRBJ1-2
V: TRBV2
CDR3: CASSEARTVYGYTF

J: TRBJ1-6
V: TRBV19
CDR3: CASSRAGEKSPLHF

J: TRBJ1-2
V: TRBV2
CDR3: CASSGQANYGYTF

J: TRBJ1-2
V: TRBV24-1
CDR3: CATEIRGAGSYGHTF

J: TRBJ2-7
V: TRBV29-1
CDR3: CSVARDRAYEQYF

J: TRBJ2-2
V: TRBV5-4
CDR3: CASSFPARTGGTGELFF

J: TRBJ1-5
V: TRBV6-6
CDR3: CASSSLGTLQPQHF

J: TRBJ2-7
V: TRBV15
CDR3: CATSRGSASGRNEQYF

J: TRBJ2-1
V: TRBV7-6
CDR3: CASSRDRGRNNEQFF

J: TRBJ2-1
V: TRBV2
CDR3: CARGGGQAYNEQFF

J: TRBJ2-5
V: TRBV5-4
CDR3: CASSLASQETQYF

J: TRBJ1-2
V: TRBV20-1
CDR3: CSTDLYGYTF